The subject of this entry is one T cell receptor beta chain. Germline V gene sequence: CDR1 SGHDN, CDR2 FVKESK. V lost 4 bases, J lost 0 bases, and 7 bases lay in between. The CDR3 loop spans 13 amino acids. TCRdb's table, derived via immunoSEQ multiplex PCR, lists solely in-frame clones and lacks some. The sample holds more than 55,000 clones, 81% seen once. These data originate in a study of OX40 agonist ivuxolimab in advanced cancers. Study-level information: Subjects had a mean age of about 60 years, with a range of about 23 to 79; around 80% were male. Partial responses were seen in three patients, one with hepatocellular carcinoma and two with cutaneous melanoma.

This chain uses TRBV14 with TRBJ2-7; no reliable D call. Sequenced here: CD4+ or CD8+ T cells sorted from blood, sampled in a trial of the OX40 agonist ivuxolimab. This clonotype originated in an adult with an advanced solid tumor such as melanoma, head and neck, liver or kidney cancer. The CDR3 is CASSPGTSYEQYF. In DNA, the CDR3 is TGTGCCAGCAGCCCCGGCACCTCCTACGAGCAGTACTTC.